These T cell receptor beta chains were read from a single sample in a study of Graves' ophthalmopathy and Graves' hyperthyroidism. One entry per CDR3 protein results from TCRdb running MiXCR on the multiplex PCR reads. The sample lists 600,000 to 950,000 distinct CDR3 sequences; around 40% were seen once. Input material: peripheral blood. These receptor sequences come from an adult man with Graves' ophthalmopathy. CDR3s include the opening cysteine and the closing phenylalanine or tryptophan. D genes are given only for firm matches. Size values are once, few and many counts, or a class for expanded clones, and some rows have none.

D	length	J	V	size	DNA	CDR3
TRBD1	14	TRBJ1-1	TRBV5-1	many	TGCGCCAGCAGCTTGGGGGACAGGGTCACTGAAGCTTTCTTT	CASSLGDRVTEAFF
NA	16	TRBJ1-5	TRBV10-3	NA	TGTGCCAGCAGTTTGGGGGGGTTTGACGGAAATCAGCCCCAGCATTTT	CASSLGGFDGNQPQHF
TRBD1	15	TRBJ2-7	TRBV10-2	NA	TGTGCCAGCAGTCCTGGGGACAGGGCAAGCAACGAGCAGTACTTC	CASSPGDRASNEQYF
NA	16	TRBJ1-6	TRBV14	NA	TGTGCCAGCAGCCAACGAGAAGGCTCCTATAATTCACCCCTCCACTTT	CASSQREGSYNSPLHF
NA	12	TRBJ2-7	TRBV20-1	many	TGCAGTGCTACGACAGGAGGTAGGGAGCAGTACTTC	CSATTGGREQYF
TRBD1	16	TRBJ1-6	TRBV5-1	many	TGCGCCAGCAGCTTGGCCCGACAGGGATATGGTTCACCCCTCCACTTT	CASSLARQGYGSPLHF
NA	14	TRBJ2-7	TRBV20-1	NA	TGCAGTGTGAGGAGAGAAGACACTTTCGACGAGCAGTACTTC	CSVRREDTFDEQYF
NA	14	TRBJ1-6	TRBV10-1	many	TGCGCCAGCAGCCAGGACAGTGGGAATTCACCCCTCCACTTT	CASSQDSGNSPLHF
TRBD2	16	TRBJ2-5	TRBV5-4	NA	TGTGCCAGCAGCTCTCGACTAGCGGGGGACCAAGAGACCCAGTACTTC	CASSSRLAGDQETQYF
NA	12	TRBJ2-7	TRBV5-6	NA	TGTGCCAGCAGCTTTGGCCCGAAAGAGCAGTACTTC	CASSFGPKEQYF
NA	17	TRBJ2-5	TRBV14	once	TGTGCCAGCAGCCAAGGGTCGAGGCCCTTAGCCCTAGAGGCCCAGTACTTC	CASSQGSRPLALEAQYF
NA	15	TRBJ2-6	TRBV6-4	NA	TGTGCCAGCAGCGGAGGGACGATCGGGGCCAACGTCCTGACTTTC	CASSGGTIGANVLTF
NA	14	TRBJ2-6	TRBV7-8	many	TGTGCCAGCAGCCCCGATTTAGGGGCCAACGTCCTGACTTTC	CASSPDLGANVLTF
NA	14	TRBJ1-1	TRBV27	many	TGTGCCAGCAGCCCACATGCGATGAACACTGAAGCTTTCTTT	CASSPHAMNTEAFF
NA	14	TRBJ1-1	TRBV10-3	NA	TGTGCCATCAGTGAAAACAGTATGAACACTGAAGCTTTCTTT	CAISENSMNTEAFF
TRBD1	12	TRBJ1-2	TRBV24-1	NA	TGTGCCAGCAAGACAGGGGTCAACGGCTACACCTTC	CASKTGVNGYTF
TRBD1	16	TRBJ2-5	TRBV15	many	TGTGCCACCAGCCCAAGAGGGACAGGGACGGGGGAGGCCCAGTACTTC	CATSPRGTGTGEAQYF
NA	15	TRBJ2-7	TRBV13	many	TGTGCCAGCAGCTCCCGGGGCGAGCCCTCCTACGAGCAGTACTTC	CASSSRGEPSYEQYF
TRBD1	14	TRBJ2-7	TRBV7-6	many	TGTGCCAGCACCCTAGGAGGACAGGGGGCCGAGCAGTACTTC	CASTLGGQGAEQYF
NA	14	TRBJ2-7	TRBV25-1	NA	TGTGCCAGCAGGTCTTCTTGGAAGGAGAACGAGCAGTACTTC	CASRSSWKENEQYF
NA	14	TRBJ2-5	TRBV10-3	NA	TGTGCCATCAGTGATCCTAGCGTGTGGGAGACCCAGTACTTC	CAISDPSVWETQYF
NA	16	TRBJ1-2	TRBV7-2	many	TGTGCCAGCAGCTTAGATGTGGCAAGGAAGATCTATGGCTACACCTTC	CASSLDVARKIYGYTF
NA	12	TRBJ2-2	TRBV25-1	NA	TGTGCCAGCAGCTTGGGGACAATGGAGCTGTTTTTT	CASSLGTMELFF
NA	15	TRBJ2-6	TRBV15	NA	TGTGCCACCAGCAGAACCCGACAGGTGGCCAACGTCCTGACTTTC	CATSRTRQVANVLTF
NA	15	TRBJ1-1	TRBV7-9	NA	TGTGCCAGCAGCTTCGAGGGTTGGGAGAACACTGAAGCTTTCTTT	CASSFEGWENTEAFF
NA	14	TRBJ2-7	TRBV20-1	NA	TGCAGTGCTAGACCTGGTGGGCAGCGAGGCGAGCAGTACTTC	CSARPGGQRGEQYF
NA	15	TRBJ1-2	TRBV7-2	NA	TGTGCCAGCAGCTTCCCCCCCGGGACTTCTTATGGCTACACCTTC	CASSFPPGTSYGYTF
TRBD1	14	TRBJ1-2	TRBV13	NA	TGTGCCAGCAGCGGGACAGAAGATACCTATGGCTACACCTTC	CASSGTEDTYGYTF